This T cell receptor (beta chain) was sequenced for a study of cytomegalovirus exposure and HLA in healthy donors. General study points: For most TCR beta V segments, an earlier analysis put the productive rate at about 87% or about 30% of the time. The authors later linked a missense DCLRE1C variant to TCR beta V- and J-gene trimming.

It was with 60 Vbeta and 13 Jbeta primers that the PCR ran. Assay: immunoSEQ multiplex PCR; the TCRdb copy retains only in-frame clones and omits some. This table holds approximately 35,000 clones, about 67% found once. On this clone itself: Its antigen is currently unknown.

Germline V gene data show CDR1 as MGHRA and CDR2 as YSYEKL. This CDR3 has 13 residues. V lost 4 bases and J lost 2, with 8 bases in between. Material: PBMCs. This receptor was taken from a man between 40 and 49 years old in good health and CMV-seropositive. The chain is built from TRBV4-1 and TRBJ2-5; weak D call: TRBD2 (6 bases). The CDR3, as DNA: TGCGCCAGCAGCCTAGCGGCACAAGAGACCCAGTACTTC. This codes for CASSLAAQETQYF.